The 20 T cell receptor beta chains in this list originate from one sample, sequenced in a study of blood T cell repertoires in COVID-19. The assay was immunoSEQ multiplex PCR, and TCRdb's table has in-frame clones only and misses some. The sample records about 200,000 clones, 80% being singletons. The sequenced sample was peripheral blood. The receptors stem from a woman in her sixties or seventies with acute or convalescent COVID-19.

The chain is built from TRBV9 and TRBJ2-5; possibly TRBD1 for D (6 bases). This CDR3 is built from 15 residues. Trimming took off 4 bases at V and 1 base at J, with 14 bases between the two ends. The germline gives CDR1 SGDLS, CDR2 YYNGEE. The CDR3 reads CASSPRQDRQETQYF. Written as DNA, the CDR3 is TGTGCCAGCAGCCCGAGACAGGACCGCCAAGAGACCCAGTACTTC.

The V and J genes are TRBV18 and TRBJ1-2; possible D gene TRBD1, 5 bases. The CDR3 contains 13 residues. The V end was cut by 6 bases, the J end by 8 bases, with 16 bases between. The germline gives CDR1 KGHSH, CDR2 LQKENI. Here the CDR3 reads CASSNPPGLGYTF. The CDR3 coding sequence is TGTGCCAGCTCGAACCCCCCAGGGTTAGGCTACACCTTC.

The CDR3 DNA reads as TGTGCCAGCAGGACATCTAGCAATCAGCCCCAGCATTTT. This sequence encodes CASRTSSNQPQHF. The chain recombines TRBV19 with TRBJ1-5; maybe TRBD1 (5 bases). The CDR3 has 13 amino acids. Germline V gene lookup returns CDR1 LNHDA and CDR2 SQIVND (reference sequence). The V end was cut by 9 bases, the J end by 0 bases, with 9 bases between.

This chain joins TRBV28 and TRBJ2-5; maybe TRBD1 (6 bases). Germline assignment: CDR1 MDHEN and CDR2 SYDVKM. V dropped 5 bases and J dropped 1 base, with 17 bases sitting between them. The CDR3 runs 16 residues. The CDR3 nucleotides read TGTGCCAGCAGTGTCGGCCCCGGACAGTTCCAAGAGACCCAGTACTTC. Translated: CASSVGPGQFQETQYF.

This rearrangement joins TRBV3-1 (or the pseudogene TRBV3-2) to TRBJ1-1, with 8 bases that match TRBD1. The germline V gene has CDR1 LGHDT and CDR2 YNNKEL (reference sequence). This CDR3 spans 14 amino acids. V shed 4 bases and J 4 bases; nucleotides not matched to a gene: 5. The CDR3 spells CASSLNRGGTEAFF. The CDR3 DNA reads as TGTGCCAGCAGCCTAAACAGGGGGGGCACTGAAGCTTTCTTT.

The gene calls are TRBV3-1 (or the pseudogene TRBV3-2) and TRBJ2-1; tentative D call: TRBD2 (6 bases). The length of the CDR3 is 16 residues. Trimming stripped 1 base from V and 2 bases from J, with 12 bases between. Germline-derived CDR1 and CDR2 are LGHDT and YNNKEL (reference sequence). For the CDR3, the DNA is TGTGCCAGCAGCCAAGTTGGCGGGAACACCTACAATGAGCAGTTCTTC. The encoded protein is CASSQVGGNTYNEQFF.

The V and J genes are TRBV28 and TRBJ2-3, with 9 bases matching TRBD2. Germline lookup yields CDR1 MDHEN and CDR2 SYDVKM. This CDR3 has 18 amino acids. J lost 1 base, V lost 3 bases, and 11 bases had no gene match. DNA of the CDR3: TGTGCCAGCAGTTTTCCCCTAAGGCTAGCGGGGCGCACAGATACGCAGTATTTT. Its protein product is CASSFPLRLAGRTDTQYF.

This clone was seen only once. The genes are TRBV7-2 and TRBJ1-2, with D hard to call. The V and J ends lost 4 bases and 6 bases respectively, with 9 bases between them. Germline values: CDR1 SGHTA, CDR2 FQGNSA. CDR3 length: 12 residues. This chain's CDR3 is CASSSTLNGYTF. The CDR3 bases are TGTGCCAGCAGCTCCACTCTTAATGGCTACACCTTC.

This clone has more than one count but fewer than ten. This chain connects TRBV6-6 to TRBJ2-2; D is ambiguous. The CDR3 runs to 12 residues. CDR1 is MNHNY, CDR2 SVGAGI, per germline (reference sequence). V lost 6 bases, J lost 6 bases, and 8 bases lay in between. CDR3 DNA: TGTGCCAGCAGCCCTAGTGCCGGGGAGCTGTTTTTT. Translated, it gives CASSPSAGELFF.

V is TRBV5-1 and J is TRBJ1-1, with D perhaps matching TRBD1 (5 bases). V lost 5 bases to trimming and J lost 6 bases, with 17 bases between them. Germline lookup yields CDR1 SGHRS and CDR2 YFSETQ. The CDR3 contains 14 residues. The CDR3 loop is CASRSRQSLAEAFF. In nucleotides, the CDR3 is TGCGCCAGCAGATCCCGACAGAGCTTAGCTGAAGCTTTCTTT.

Regarding this clone: The DNA is omitted, as the CDR3 cannot be located on it reliably, and the CDR3 follows TCRdb's listing. The chain combines TRBV21-1 with TRBJ2-7; TRBD2 is the table's D call and was not checked against the DNA. TRBV21-1 is a recognized pseudogene. The CDR3 adds up to 15 amino acids, both ends counted. CDR3 amino acids: CASSKWASGSREQYF.

The chain uses TRBV29-1 and TRBJ2-1; 7 positions agree with TRBD1. The CDR3 covers 14 residues. Unmatched junction bases numbered 8, after V lost 4 bases and J lost 5 bases. In germline, CDR1 is SQVTM, CDR2 ANQGSEA. CDR3 loop: CSVANRDRNNEQFF. CDR3 bases: TGCAGCGTTGCGAACCGGGACAGAAACAATGAGCAGTTCTTC.

A few counts support this clone. This chain joins TRBV24-1 and TRBJ1-5; 8 nucleotides line up with TRBD1. The CDR3 spans 16 residues. The germline V gene has CDR1 KGHDR and CDR2 SFDVKD. The ends lost 4 bases at V and 1 base at J; junction bases unmatched: 5. Written as DNA, the CDR3 is TGTGCCACCAGTGACCCGGGACAGGTGAGCAATCAGCCCCAGCATTTT. As protein: CATSDPGQVSNQPQHF.

V gene TRBV7-6 combines with J gene TRBJ2-5; the match to TRBD1 covers 8 bases. The CDR3 runs to 13 residues. V lost 5 bases to trimming and J lost 5 bases; unmatched junction nucleotides: 4. Germline V gene lookup returns CDR1 SGHVS and CDR2 FNYEAQ. The DNA of the CDR3 is TGTGCCAGCAGCGACAGGGGAAGGGAGACCCAGTACTTC. It is translated as CASSDRGRETQYF.

The rearrangement uses TRBV19 and TRBJ1-4; D remains unclear. The CDR3 spans 12 residues. The V gene lost 5 bases and the J gene lost 5 bases, with 6 bases spanning the gap. Per germline, CDR1 LNHDA and CDR2 SQIVND (reference sequence). CDR3 sequence reads: CASSPGNEKLFF. CDR3 DNA: TGTGCCAGTAGTCCAGGAAATGAAAAACTGTTTTTT.

The rearrangement links TRBV29-1 to TRBJ1-1; the match to TRBD1 covers 8 bases. The ends lost 5 bases at V and 4 bases at J; junction bases unmatched: 6. The CDR3 has 13 residues. Germline V CDR1 and CDR2: SQVTM, ANQGSEA. The CDR3 sequence: CSVNRGSVTEAFF. The CDR3 bases are TGCAGCGTTAACAGGGGGAGCGTCACTGAAGCTTTCTTT.

This CDR3 reads CASSSTWREGRTEAFF. As DNA, the CDR3 is TGTGCCAGCAGCTCCACTTGGAGGGAAGGACGGACTGAAGCTTTCTTT. The chain couples TRBV5-6 to TRBJ1-1; D is ambiguous. The CDR3 runs to 16 residues. V was trimmed by 3 bases and J by 5 bases, leaving 20 bases between them. Germline CDR1 SGHDT, CDR2 YYEEEE.

This clone has just one count. The chain recombines TRBV7-8 with TRBJ2-5; 8 bases align to TRBD1. Germline CDR1 SGHVS, CDR2 FQNEAQ. There are 13 residues in the CDR3. Unmatched junction bases numbered 4, after V lost 5 bases and J lost 5 bases. CDR3: CASSRDRMETQYF. The CDR3 DNA reads TGTGCCAGCAGCCGGGACAGGATGGAGACCCAGTACTTC.

This chain uses TRBV5-1 with TRBJ2-3, with D maybe TRBD2 (5 bases). V shed 10 bases and J shed 1 base, with 16 bases lying between them. CDR1 and CDR2 from the germline V gene are SGHRS and YFSETQ. This CDR3 has 14 amino acids. Here the CDR3 reads CASKRETGTDTQYF. Written as DNA, the CDR3 is TGCGCCTCAAAGAGGGAGACGGGCACAGATACGCAGTATTTT. Full variable domain (remainder filled in from reference TRBV5-1 and TRBJ2-3): KAGVTQTPRYLIKTRGQQVTLSCSPISGHRSVSWYQQTPGQGLQFLFEYFSETQRNKGNFPGRFSGRQFSNSRSEMNVSTLELGDSALYLCASKRETGTDTQYFGPGTRLTVL.

DNA of the CDR3: TGTGCCAGCAGTCCACTATGGACTAGCGGGAGAACAGATACGCAGTATTTT. Protein product: CASSPLWTSGRTDTQYF. This chain links TRBV7-6 with TRBJ2-3; 13 bases are shared with TRBD2. Germline CDR1 reads SGHVS; CDR2 reads FNYEAQ. The V segment lost 6 bases and the J segment 3 bases; nucleotides outside the gene matches: 9. The CDR3 loop spans 17 amino acids.